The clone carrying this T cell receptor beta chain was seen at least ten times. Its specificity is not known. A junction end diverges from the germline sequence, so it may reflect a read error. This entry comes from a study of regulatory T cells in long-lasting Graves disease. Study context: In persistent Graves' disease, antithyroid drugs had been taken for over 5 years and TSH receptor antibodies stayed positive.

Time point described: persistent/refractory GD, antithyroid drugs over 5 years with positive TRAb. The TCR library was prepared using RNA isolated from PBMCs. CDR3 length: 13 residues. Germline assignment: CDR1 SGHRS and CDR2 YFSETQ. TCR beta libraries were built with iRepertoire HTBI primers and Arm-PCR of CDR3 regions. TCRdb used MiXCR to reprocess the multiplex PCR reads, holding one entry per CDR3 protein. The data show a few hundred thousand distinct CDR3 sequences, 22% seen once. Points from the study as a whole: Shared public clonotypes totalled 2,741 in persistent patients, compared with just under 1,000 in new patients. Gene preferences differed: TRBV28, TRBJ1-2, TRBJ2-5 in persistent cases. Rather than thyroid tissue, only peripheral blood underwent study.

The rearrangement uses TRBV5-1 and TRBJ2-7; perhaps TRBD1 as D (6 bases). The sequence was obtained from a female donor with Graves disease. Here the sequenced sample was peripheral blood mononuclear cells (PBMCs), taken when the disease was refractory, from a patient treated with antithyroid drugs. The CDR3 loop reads CASSDRTSYEQYF. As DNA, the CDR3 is TGTGCCAGCAGCGACAGGACATCCTACGAGCAGTACTTC.